Presented here are 18 T cell receptor beta chains from one specimen sequenced in a study of T cell responses to AZD1222 COVID-19 vaccine. Only in-frame clones appear in the TCRdb table, and some are missing; sequencing was by immunoSEQ multiplex PCR. Among approximately 190,000 clones, around nine tenths were seen once, and the ten largest hold about 3.5%. The specimen comprised peripheral blood, sampled 28 days after the second dose of the MenACWY control vaccine. All receptors come from an adult who received the MenACWY meningococcal vaccine as a control.

V gene TRBV7-3 combines with J gene TRBJ1-3, with D possibly matching TRBD1 (5 bases). Germline CDR1 and CDR2: SGHTA and FQGTGA. CDR3 size: 14 residues. Deletions cut 5 bases from V and 0 bases from J, with 8 bases between. The CDR3 bases are TGTGCCAGCAGCGAAGGGACCTCTGGAAACACCATATATTTT. This codes for CASSEGTSGNTIYF.

V usage is TRBV11-1 and J usage is TRBJ2-7; 9 bases are shared with TRBD1. V lost 7 bases to trimming and J lost 6 bases; unmatched junction nucleotides: 7. The CDR3 extends over 13 amino acids. Per the germline V gene, CDR1 is SGHAT and CDR2 is FQDESV (reference sequence). The CDR3 is CASTRDRVSEQYF. CDR3 coding DNA: TGTGCCAGCACTCGGGACAGGGTCTCCGAGCAGTACTTC.

The chain links TRBV29-1 to TRBJ1-2; a weak D match, TRBD1 (5 bases). The CDR3 contains 12 residues. From germline, CDR1 is SQVTM and CDR2 ANQGSEA. Trimming stripped 5 bases from V and 8 bases from J, with 15 bases between. CDR3 DNA: TGCAGCGTTCAGACAGTAGGGAAGGGCTACACCTTC. Residues: CSVQTVGKGYTF.

The chain links TRBV5-1 to TRBJ1-4; D is undetermined. In germline, CDR1 is SGHRS, CDR2 YFSETQ. V gave up 0 bases and J gave up 10 bases, with 13 bases separating them. The length of the CDR3 is 14 residues. CDR3: CASSLAVGEGKLFF. The CDR3 region has the DNA TGCGCCAGCAGCTTGGCTGTCGGTGAGGGAAAACTGTTTTTT. The full variable domain, in which reference TRBV5-1 and TRBJ1-4 provide the parts outside the CDR3, is KAGVTQTPRYLIKTRGQQVTLSCSPISGHRSVSWYQQTPGQGLQFLFEYFSETQRNKGNFPGRFSGRQFSNSRSEMNVSTLELGDSALYLCASSLAVGEGKLFFGSGTQLSVL.

The chain joins TRBV7-8 to TRBJ1-1; 7 nucleotides line up with TRBD1. The CDR3 contains 14 residues. Germline lookup yields CDR1 SGHVS and CDR2 FQNEAQ. J gave up 10 bases and V 5 bases, and 13 bases lay outside the gene matches. Here the CDR3 DNA reads TGTGCCAGCAGCCGGGACAGCTACCGCTCTGTAGCTTTCTTT. It specifies CASSRDSYRSVAFF.

With regard to this clone: Other nucleotide sequences from this sample produce the same CDR3. V gene TRBV27 combines with J gene TRBJ2-1; possible D gene TRBD1, 6 bases. Germline V gene sequence: CDR1 MNHEY, CDR2 SMNVEV (reference sequence). This CDR3 has 14 amino acids. Trimming cost V 3 bases and J 3 bases, with 9 bases left between them. The CDR3 region is CASSLGTLYNEQFF. CDR3 DNA sequence: TGTGCCAGCAGTTTGGGGACACTCTACAATGAGCAGTTCTTC.

The genes are TRBV7-6 and TRBJ2-1, with TRBD2 matching over 14 bases. V dropped 2 bases and J dropped 9; count of bases not matched to a gene: 15. The CDR3 is 19 amino acids. CDR1 is SGHVS and CDR2 is FNYEAQ in the germline V gene. The CDR3 spells CASSLRSSGLAGVGGEQFF. For the CDR3, the DNA is TGTGCCAGCAGCTTAAGGAGTTCGGGACTAGCGGGAGTCGGTGGTGAGCAGTTCTTC.

The chain joins TRBV28 to TRBJ2-2, with unresolved D. This CDR3 has 14 amino acids. V lost 4 bases to trimming and J lost 3 bases, with 9 bases between them. The germline V gene has CDR1 MDHEN and CDR2 SYDVKM. The CDR3 here is CASSWVGYTGELFF. In nucleotides, the CDR3 is TGTGCCAGCAGTTGGGTGGGTTACACCGGGGAGCTGTTTTTT.

This clone showed up just once. The chain couples TRBV7-3 to TRBJ2-3; TRBD2 is a possible D gene (6 bases). The CDR3 has 16 residues. The V gene's germline CDR1 is SGHTA and CDR2 FQGTGA. The germline V and J ends were trimmed by 1 base and 3 bases, with 14 bases remaining between them. The CDR3 region has the DNA TGTGCCAGCAGCTTAAGGCGGGCGGGAACGACAGATACGCAGTATTTT. Encoded protein: CASSLRRAGTTDTQYF.

The chain couples TRBV19 to TRBJ1-3; weak D call: TRBD1 (5 bases). V lost 2 bases and J lost 4, with 12 bases in between. Germline CDR1 and CDR2: LNHDA and SQIVND (reference sequence). The CDR3 loop spans 15 amino acids. The CDR3 region is CASSIYRQGGNTIYF. The CDR3 DNA follows: TGTGCCAGTAGTATATATCGGCAGGGAGGAAACACCATATATTTT. Using reference TRBV19 and TRBJ1-3 for the parts outside the CDR3, the full variable domain is DGGITQSPKYLFRKEGQNVTLSCEQNLNHDAMYWYRQDPGQGLRLIYYSQIVNDFQKGDIAEGYSVSREKKESFPLTVTSAQKNPTAFYLCASSIYRQGGNTIYFGEGSWLTVV.

The V gene is TRBV6-5, the J gene TRBJ2-3, with 11 bases fitting TRBD2. The CDR3 is 14 residues long. After removal of 4 bases from V and 5 bases from J, the junction contained 2 bases not matched to a gene. CDR1 MNHEY and CDR2 SVGAGI come from the germline V gene. This CDR3 reads CASSLGLAGDTQYF. The CDR3 bases are TGTGCCAGCAGTTTAGGACTAGCGGGAGATACGCAGTATTTT.

V gene TRBV6-6 combines with J gene TRBJ2-7; D is uncertain. CDR3 size: 11 residues. Germline V gene data show CDR1 as MNHNY and CDR2 as SVGAGI (reference sequence). V was shortened by 6 bases and J by 7 bases, with 10 bases between the two germline ends. The CDR3 spells CASRVRGEQYF. CDR3 DNA sequence: TGTGCCAGCAGAGTACGAGGAGAGCAGTACTTC.

V is TRBV9 and J is TRBJ2-6; the D gene is possibly TRBD1 (6 bases). The CDR3 spans 17 residues. Germline CDR1 SGDLS, CDR2 YYNGEE. V gave up 0 bases and J gave up 0 bases, with 10 bases separating them. CDR3 nucleotides: TGTGCCAGCAGCGTAGAGTGGACAGCCTCTGGGGCCAACGTCCTGACTTTC. This translates into CASSVEWTASGANVLTF.

This clone was detected only once. In nucleotides, the CDR3 is TGTGCCAGCAGTTTGGGGGGGGTAGGGGAGCAGTACTTC. Protein sequence: CASSLGGVGEQYF. The chain is built from TRBV2 and TRBJ2-7, with 7 bases identical to TRBD2. V shed 5 bases and J 7 bases; nucleotides not matched to a gene: 8. CDR1 is SNHLY, CDR2 FYNNEI, per germline. This CDR3 has 13 amino acids. Variable domain in full (rest from reference TRBV2 and TRBJ2-7): EPEVTQTPSHQVTQMGQEVILRCVPISNHLYFYWYRQILGQKVEFLVSFYNNEISEKSEIFDDQFSVERPDGSNFTLKIRSTKLEDSAMYFCASSLGGVGEQYFGPGTRLTVT.

Of note for this clone: A read error may produce the germline difference seen at one junction end. The rearrangement uses TRBV7-7 and TRBJ2-5, with D perhaps matching TRBD2 (5 bases). Per the germline V gene, CDR1 is SSHAT and CDR2 is FNYEAQ (reference sequence). This CDR3 has 15 amino acids. CDR3 sequence: CASSLVGEVGETQYF. The CDR3 nucleotides are TGTGCTAGCAGCTTAGTGGGAGAGGTAGGAGAGACCCAGTACTTC.

J is TRBJ1-2 and V is TRBV6-6; no firm D call. Germline loops: CDR1 MNHNY, CDR2 SVGAGI (reference sequence). V was pared by 7 bases and J by 3 bases, with 3 bases between. This CDR3 is 10 amino acids long. The CDR3 protein is CASNDYGYTF. CDR3 DNA: TGTGCCAGCAACGACTATGGCTACACCTTC.

The DNA of the CDR3 is TGTGCCAGCAGTTCCCGCGGTAGGGGTAATGAAAAACTGTTTTTT. It encodes CASSSRGRGNEKLFF. This chain links TRBV6-6 with TRBJ1-4; D might be TRBD1 (5 bases). This CDR3 contains 15 residues. The V and J ends lost 4 bases and 4 bases respectively, with 13 bases between them. Germline CDR1 reads MNHNY; CDR2 reads SVGAGI (reference sequence).

The chain uses TRBV5-1 and TRBJ1-4, with a weak D call TRBD1 (5 bases). Trimming shortened V by 1 base and J by 3 bases, and 13 bases separated the two germline ends. Germline values: CDR1 SGHRS, CDR2 YFSETQ. The CDR3 sequence is 16 residues long. As DNA, the CDR3 is TGCGCCAGCAGCTTGCAGCCCAGGGAAGCTAATGAAAAACTGTTTTTT. It translates to CASSLQPREANEKLFF.